The 20 T cell receptor beta chains given below trace back to one sample, sequenced in a study of OX40 agonist ivuxolimab in advanced cancers. Clones were sequenced by immunoSEQ multiplex PCR, and TCRdb holds only the in-frame ones, with some missing. The sample carries tens of thousands of clones, 75% to 85% recorded once. The sequences come from CD4+ or CD8+ T cells sorted from blood, collected in a trial of the OX40 agonist ivuxolimab. Receptor source: an adult with an advanced solid tumor such as melanoma, head and neck, liver or kidney cancer.

CDR3 nucleotide sequence: TGTGCTAGCTCCTCTGACAGGGGAAGAACCGGGGAGCTGTTTTTT. Translating it yields CASSSDRGRTGELFF. The chain recombines TRBV7-7 with TRBJ2-2; 8 bases match TRBD1. The CDR3 spans 15 residues. Per the germline V gene, CDR1 is SSHAT and CDR2 is FNYEAQ (reference sequence).

The chain is built from TRBV20-1 and TRBJ2-7, with D possibly TRBD2 on 5 matching bases. Germline-derived CDR1 and CDR2 are DFQATT and SNEGSKA (reference sequence). The CDR3 contains 11 residues. The CDR3 nucleotides are TGCAGCGCCTTACGGGGAGTTGAGCAGTACTTC. Translated, it gives CSALRGVEQYF.

The chain recombines TRBV6-5 with TRBJ2-7, with no clear D. The CDR3 length is 13 residues. CDR1 is MNHEY, CDR2 SVGAGI, per germline. V was pared by 2 bases and J by 4 bases, with 9 bases between. This CDR3 is CASSYRPDYEQYF. CDR3 DNA sequence: TGTGCCAGCAGTTACCGGCCAGATTACGAGCAGTACTTC.

The chain has TRBV5-1 and TRBJ2-7, with 9 bases fitting TRBD1. After removal of 5 bases from V and 1 base from J, the junction contained 7 bases not matched to a gene. The CDR3 consists of 15 residues. Germline CDR1 and CDR2: SGHRS and YFSETQ. The CDR3 DNA is TGCGCCAGCAGACCCCGGGACAGGGCGTCCTACGAGCAGTACTTC. Residues: CASRPRDRASYEQYF.

V and J are TRBV15 and TRBJ2-1; 7 bases map to TRBD2. The CDR3 totals 16 residues. Losses at the gene ends were 0 bases for V and 2 bases for J; bases not matched to a gene: 4. Germline V gene data show CDR1 as LNHNV and CDR2 as YYDKDF (reference sequence). CDR3 nucleotides: TGTGCCACCAGCAGAGAAGGGAGGGCTCCCTACAATGAGCAGTTCTTC. This codes for CATSREGRAPYNEQFF. The full variable domain, with the rest looked up from reference TRBV15 and TRBJ2-1, is DAMVIQNPRYQVTQFGKPVTLSCSQTLNHNVMYWYQQKSSQAPKLLFHYYDKDFNNEADTPDNFQSRRPNTSFCFLDIRSPGLGDTAMYLCATSREGRAPYNEQFFGPGTRLTVL.

There are a few counts of this clone. This chain connects TRBV7-9 to TRBJ2-7; D call uncertain. Trimming stripped 4 bases from V and 9 bases from J, with 13 bases between. This CDR3 spans 12 amino acids. Germline V gene sequence: CDR1 SEHNR, CDR2 FQNEAQ (reference sequence). CDR3 coding DNA: TGTGCCAGCAGCTATGTCTCCGTGGGGCAGTACTTC. This gives the protein CASSYVSVGQYF.

This clone was detected only once. This sequence joins TRBV10-2 and TRBJ2-7; 9 nucleotides line up with TRBD1. The CDR3 extends over 14 amino acids. The J segment lost 4 bases and the V segment lost 1 base, leaving 2 bases of the junction unmatched. Looked up from germline, CDR1 is WSHSY and CDR2 is SAAADI. The CDR3 DNA is TGCGCCAGCAGTGAGTTGACAGGGGGGTACGAGCAGTACTTC. This encodes CASSELTGGYEQYF.

This chain links TRBV5-1 with TRBJ2-3; 8 bases are a match to TRBD2. The germline CDR1 and CDR2 sequences are SGHRS and YFSETQ. The CDR3 spans 16 residues. The ends lost 0 bases at V and 0 bases at J; junction bases unmatched: 3. The CDR3 DNA is TGCGCCAGCAGCTTGGGGACTAGCCCCAGCACAGATACGCAGTATTTT. Its protein is CASSLGTSPSTDTQYF.

V gene TRBV28 combines with J gene TRBJ1-2; 7 nucleotides align to TRBD1. Trimming cost V 8 bases and J 0 bases; bases outside gene matches: 3. The CDR3 is 13 amino acids. The germline V gene has CDR1 MDHEN and CDR2 SYDVKM. The CDR3 spells CASYQGANYGYTF. The CDR3, as DNA: TGTGCCAGCTACCAGGGGGCTAACTATGGCTACACCTTC.

The chain uses TRBV7-8 and TRBJ2-5, with no clear D. This CDR3 comprises 14 residues. CDR1 and CDR2 (germline): SGHVS, FQNEAQ. Deletions cut 1 base from V and 1 base from J, with 7 bases between. CDR3 in amino acids: CASSLGAVQETQYF. The DNA of the CDR3 is TGTGCCAGCAGCTTAGGGGCGGTCCAAGAGACCCAGTACTTC.

The gene calls are TRBV6-6 and TRBJ2-5, with 8 bases fitting TRBD1. V lost 2 bases to trimming and J lost 5 bases; unmatched junction nucleotides: 7. This CDR3 is 15 amino acids long. Germline CDR1 and CDR2: MNHNY and SVGAGI (reference sequence). Here the CDR3 DNA reads TGTGCCAGCAGTTACCCAGGGGGCTCGGGGGAGACCCAGTACTTC. Protein product: CASSYPGGSGETQYF.

A note on this clone: This specimen includes other DNA sequences encoding the same CDR3. This sequence joins TRBV4-1 and TRBJ2-1; 9 bases line up with TRBD2. V trimming: 2 bases; J trimming: 5 bases; junction bases outside the gene matches: 13. This CDR3 has 18 residues. Germline assignment: CDR1 MGHRA and CDR2 YSYEKL. For the CDR3, the DNA is TGCGCCAGCAGCCAACCATCGGGGAGGCTAGCGGGGAACAATGAGCAGTTCTTC. Protein product: CASSQPSGRLAGNNEQFF.

V and J are TRBV6-1 and TRBJ2-7; D unclear. V was cut by 6 bases and J by 2 bases, with 14 bases left in between. Germline V gives CDR1 MNHNS, CDR2 SASEGT. The CDR3 runs 14 residues. The CDR3 region has the DNA TGTGCCAGCAGCGACCCGACGGTGGCCTACGAGCAGTACTTC. Translated, it gives CASSDPTVAYEQYF.

The chain links TRBV5-1 to TRBJ1-4; D might be TRBD1 (5 bases). Germline CDR1 reads SGHRS; CDR2 reads YFSETQ. The CDR3 is 14 amino acids. V lost 0 bases to trimming and J lost 6 bases, with 9 bases between them. CDR3 loop: CASSLGGEDEKLFF. The DNA of the CDR3 is TGCGCCAGCAGCTTGGGAGGGGAAGATGAAAAACTGTTTTTT.

The rearrangement links TRBV5-1 to TRBJ2-1, with D perhaps given as TRBD1 or TRBD2 (6 bases each). The V and J ends lost 4 bases and 6 bases respectively, with 17 bases between them. This CDR3 contains 15 residues. The V gene's germline CDR1 is SGHRS and CDR2 YFSETQ. This CDR3 is CASSLTGGRSNEQFF. The DNA for the CDR3 is TGCGCCAGCAGCCTCACCGGGGGCCGGTCCAATGAGCAGTTCTTC.

The chain recombines TRBV9 with TRBJ2-7, with TRBD1 matching over 7 bases. Germline CDR1 SGDLS, CDR2 YYNGEE. This CDR3 comprises 14 residues. Unmatched junction bases numbered 9, after V lost 2 bases and J lost 7 bases. The CDR3 coding sequence is TGTGCCAGCAGCGTTAGACAGGGCCTCGGGGAGCAGTACTTC. It codes for CASSVRQGLGEQYF.

The chain carries TRBV29-1 and TRBJ1-4; the D is unclear. From germline, CDR1 is SQVTM and CDR2 ANQGSEA. This CDR3 is 15 amino acids long. Trimming took off 8 bases at V and 4 bases at J, with 20 bases between the two ends. The CDR3 loop is CSLGSWTDYNEKLFF. In DNA form, the CDR3 reads TGCAGCCTTGGGAGTTGGACCGACTATAATGAAAAACTGTTTTTT.

V and J are TRBV19 and TRBJ1-5; D may be TRBD1 (5 bases). The CDR3 consists of 12 residues. The ends were cut back, 9 bases at V and 5 bases at J, with 11 bases in the middle. Looked up from germline, CDR1 is LNHDA and CDR2 is SQIVND (reference sequence). The CDR3 nucleotides are TGTGCCAGCGGGACCGAATATCAGCCCCAGCATTTT. It codes for CASGTEYQPQHF.

The V gene is TRBV9, the J gene TRBJ2-3, with 9 bases matching TRBD2. The germline V gene encodes CDR1 SGDLS and CDR2 YYNGEE. With V trimmed by 0 bases and J by 6 bases, 5 bases remained unmatched. CDR3 length: 15 residues. CDR3 DNA: TGTGCCAGCAGCGTAGGGGCTAGCGGGGAGGATACGCAGTATTTT. Translated: CASSVGASGEDTQYF.

This clone was seen a few times. This sequence joins TRBV5-1 and TRBJ2-5; 10 bases are a match to TRBD2. Unmatched junction bases numbered 7, after V lost 0 bases and J lost 5 bases. Germline assignment: CDR1 SGHRS and CDR2 YFSETQ. The CDR3 loop spans 16 amino acids. The CDR3 DNA reads as TGCGCCAGCAGCTTGGCCCCAGCGGGGGGGGCGGAGACCCAGTACTTC. It is translated as CASSLAPAGGAETQYF.